One and the same sample provided the 2 T cell receptor beta chains below, sequenced in a study of identical twins. MiXCR was run by TCRdb on the 5' RACE reads, yielding one entry per CDR3 protein. The data hold a few hundred thousand distinct CDR3 sequences, with roughly 8.7% observed a single time. These data are also associated with another study on yellow fever vaccine responses in identical twins.

The sample taken for sequencing was CD8+ T cells sorted from blood. The receptor source for this set is a woman aged 18-30 years in good health.

This clonotype was found a few times. This chain joins TRBV24-1 and TRBJ2-7; 7 bases align to TRBD1. The V gene's germline CDR1 is KGHDR and CDR2 SFDVKD. Trimming at V came to 4 bases and at J to 4 bases, leaving 6 bases not matched to a gene. This CDR3 is 14 amino acids long. CDR3 in DNA: TGTGCCACCAGTGACCTCCAGACAGGGTACGAGCAGTACTTC. It codes for CATSDLQTGYEQYF.

This clonotype was seen repeatedly, ten times or more. The chain links TRBV12-3 or TRBV12-4 to TRBJ2-6, with 7 positions matching TRBD1. The length of the CDR3 is 17 residues. The V and J ends lost 5 bases and 0 bases, in that order; junction bases with no gene match: 7. As DNA, the CDR3 is TGTGCCAGCAGTCGGACAGGCGCCTTCTCTGGGGCCAACGTCCTGACTTTC. It encodes CASSRTGAFSGANVLTF.